This T cell receptor (beta chain) was identified during a study of blood T cell repertoires in COVID-19. Study in general: The study drew acute and convalescent COVID-19 samples from the United States, Italy and Spain. Nucleic acid was either cDNA or gDNA, and it came from T cells, B-cell-depleted T cells, or PBMCs.

As originally analysed: Using reference gene primer amplification, nucleated cell counts were estimated. Method: immunoSEQ multiplex PCR; TCRdb's copy keeps in-frame clones and lacks some. V, J and clone size were drawn from that table, and D and trimming were deduced from the DNA. Among about 100,000 clones listed, approximately 84% were seen once. CDR1 is SGDLS and CDR2 is YYNGEE in the germline V gene. Trimming left V 3 bases short and J 8 bases short, with 12 bases between. This CDR3 has 14 residues. The chain joins TRBV9 to TRBJ1-6; D is possibly TRBD1 (5 bases). The TCR was taken from a man between 25 and 39 years old in a cohort sampled during active COVID-19. Sample: peripheral blood. For the CDR3, the DNA is TGTGCCAGCAGCGCAAGTAGGGGCGATTCACCCCTCCACTTT. Translated, it gives CASSASRGDSPLHF.